This T cell receptor beta chain is drawn from a study of cytomegalovirus exposure and HLA in healthy donors. Study-wide context: Out of 398 genotyped donors, less than 85% belonged to the Caucasian-associated ancestry cluster.

13 Jbeta primers and 60 Vbeta primers were used for the PCR. Libraries were prepared by immunoSEQ multiplex PCR; TCRdb keeps only in-frame clonotypes and omits some of them. This sample has some 99,000 clones, with 73% found just once. The clonotype originates from a man in his forties in good health and CMV-seronegative. What was sequenced was PBMCs.

The CDR3 nucleotides are TGTGCCAGCAGCTTGACCCAGGCCAATTCACCCCTCCACTTT. It translates to CASSLTQANSPLHF. The chain carries TRBV5-8 and TRBJ1-6; D is unclear. Germline loops: CDR1 SGHTS, CDR2 YDEGEE. The CDR3 is 14 amino acids. With 1 base removed from V and 7 bases from J, the gap between germline ends came to 9 bases.